These T cell receptor beta chains were read from a single sample in a study of blood T cells in healthy people across ages. TCRdb itself ran the 5' RACE reads through MiXCR, one entry per CDR3 protein. The sample has approximately 1.5 million distinct CDR3 sequences, roughly 43% seen once. The sequenced material came from blood. These receptors came from a woman aged 18 to 35 in good health. Each CDR3 is given with its conserved first and last residue. The D gene is left open where the match is weak. The listing skips clone size in some rows; elsewhere it reads once, few, many or a size class.

d_gene,v_gene,abundance,j_gene,CDR3aa,CDR3nt
NA,TRBV7-8,NA,TRBJ2-1,CASSLHDPLNYNEQFF,TGTGCCAGCAGCTTACATGACCCGCTAAACTACAATGAGCAGTTCTTC
NA,TRBV29-1,few,TRBJ2-7,CSVLAAGEQYF,TGCAGCGTTCTGGCTGCGGGCGAGCAGTACTTC
NA,TRBV7-9,NA,TRBJ2-5,CASSSTFGETQYF,TGTGCCAGCAGCTCCACGTTCGGAGAGACCCAGTACTTC
TRBD1,TRBV29-1,NA,TRBJ2-7,CSVEDLGQGGSYEQYF,TGCAGCGTTGAAGATTTAGGACAGGGAGGCTCCTACGAGCAGTACTTC
NA,TRBV4-2,few,TRBJ2-7,CASSQVRGGYEQYF,TGTGCCAGCAGCCAAGTCAGGGGCGGCTACGAGCAGTACTTC
TRBD1,TRBV6-2/TRBV6-3,many,TRBJ2-4,CASCHARTGRNLAKNIQYF,TGTGCCAGCTGCCACGCCAGGACAGGGCGCAACCTAGCCAAAAACATTCAGTACTTC
NA,TRBV7-9,NA,TRBJ2-1,CASSRRDIYNEQFF,TGTGCCAGCAGCCGAAGGGACATCTACAATGAGCAGTTCTTC
TRBD1,TRBV13,NA,TRBJ2-7,CASSLGGQGMYEQYF,TGTGCCAGCAGCTTAGGTGGACAGGGGATGTACGAGCAGTACTTC
NA,TRBV21-1,once,TRBJ1-1,CASSKGGIGGRETEAFF,TGTGCCAGCAGCAAAGGAGGGATAGGAGGGCGAGAGACTGAAGCTTTCTTT
TRBD1,TRBV12-3/TRBV12-4,NA,TRBJ2-5,CASSLGTGGLGETQYF,TGTGCCAGCAGTTTGGGGACAGGGGGCCTGGGGGAGACCCAGTACTTC
TRBD1,TRBV12-3/TRBV12-4,few,TRBJ2-7,CASSFVQGVSGEQYF,TGTGCCAGCAGTTTCGTACAGGGGGTGAGTGGCGAGCAGTACTTC